Following are 9 T cell receptor beta chains from one sample sequenced in a study of T cell clonotyping in hematopoietic cell transplantation. Clones were sequenced by immunoSEQ multiplex PCR, and TCRdb holds only the in-frame ones, with some missing. The repertoire holds over 25,000 clones, with more than 85% as singletons. This sample comprised PBMCs, obtained 100 days after allogeneic stem cell transplant. The receptors stem from a female patient aged 45-60 years who had an allogeneic stem cell transplant from a related donor, so the T cells may come from the graft donor. Some clones in this sample may be carry-over from other donors' samples.

This chain connects TRBV21-1 to TRBJ1-5. TRBV21-1 is tagged as a pseudogene. The CDR3 spans 14 residues. The CDR3: CASSKAGCNQPQHF. CDR3 coding DNA: TGTGCCAGCAGCAAAGCAGGGTGCAATCAGCCCCAGCATTTT.

The gene calls are TRBV29-1 and TRBJ1-1, with unresolved D. The CDR3 runs to 14 residues. Deletions cut 2 bases from V and 0 bases from J, with 10 bases between. CDR1 and CDR2 from the germline V gene are SQVTM and ANQGSEA. DNA of the CDR3: TGCAGCGTTGAAAAGAGGACCTTGAACACTGAAGCTTTCTTT. Residues: CSVEKRTLNTEAFF.

The rearrangement uses TRBV6-5 and TRBJ1-1; 9 nucleotides line up with TRBD1. Germline CDR1 MNHEY, CDR2 SVGAGI. The V segment lost 1 base and the J segment 8 bases; nucleotides outside the gene matches: 8. CDR3 length: 15 residues. The CDR3 loop is CASSYFLGQGLEAFF. As DNA, the CDR3 is TGTGCCAGCAGTTACTTCCTCGGACAGGGGTTAGAAGCTTTCTTT.

J is TRBJ1-1 and V is TRBV7-9; 10 bases map to TRBD1. V lost 5 bases to trimming and J lost 6 bases; unmatched junction nucleotides: 6. The CDR3 is 14 residues long. The germline V gene has CDR1 SEHNR and CDR2 FQNEAQ (reference sequence). CDR3 nucleotides: TGTGCCAGCAGCACAGGACAGGGGGGAGCTGAAGCTTTCTTT. Encoded protein: CASSTGQGGAEAFF.

The chain recombines TRBV5-1 with TRBJ1-4, with 9 bases identical to TRBD1. The germline V gene has CDR1 SGHRS and CDR2 YFSETQ. The CDR3 is made up of 14 amino acids. After removal of 4 bases from V and 6 bases from J, the junction contained 4 bases not matched to a gene. CDR3 in amino acids: CASSRDRADEKLFF. The CDR3 nucleotides read TGCGCCAGCAGCCGGGACAGGGCGGATGAAAAACTGTTTTTT.

The chain recombines TRBV30 with TRBJ2-3; no clear D. V was shortened by 2 bases and J by 3 bases, with 12 bases between the two germline ends. Looked up from germline, CDR1 is GTSNPN and CDR2 is SVGIG (reference sequence). This CDR3 comprises 14 residues. CDR3 residues: CAWSYSLGTDTQYF. The CDR3, as DNA: TGTGCCTGGAGTTACAGTCTCGGTACAGATACGCAGTATTTT. Supplemented by reference TRBV30 and TRBJ2-3, the full variable domain reads SQTIHQWPATLVQPVGSPLSLECTVEGTSNPNLYWYRQAAGRGLQLLFYSVGIGQISSEVPQNLSASRPQDRQFILSSKKLLLSDSGFYLCAWSYSLGTDTQYFGPGTRLTVL.

This chain uses TRBV21-1 with TRBJ1-5. TRBV21-1 represents a pseudogene. The CDR3 runs 14 residues. CDR3 loop: CARRFNADCQPQHF. DNA of the CDR3: TGTGCCAGGCGGTTTAACGCGGATTGCCAGCCCCAGCATTTT.

This chain joins TRBV7-2 and TRBJ2-3; D gene uncertain. This CDR3 contains 14 residues. V lost 4 bases and J 1 base, leaving 9 bases between the germline ends. Per the germline V gene, CDR1 is SGHTA and CDR2 is FQGNSA. The CDR3 loop reads CASSSSPGTDTQYF. DNA for the CDR3: TGTGCCAGCAGCTCTTCCCCAGGCACAGATACGCAGTATTTT.

The chain uses TRBV19 and TRBJ1-5, with D hard to call. The CDR3 extends over 13 amino acids. The V gene lost 3 bases and the J gene lost 10 bases, with 13 bases spanning the gap. In germline, CDR1 is LNHDA, CDR2 SQIVND (reference sequence). The CDR3 is CASSISREGPQHF. The CDR3 DNA sequence: TGTGCCAGTAGTATCTCCCGGGAGGGACCCCAGCATTTT.